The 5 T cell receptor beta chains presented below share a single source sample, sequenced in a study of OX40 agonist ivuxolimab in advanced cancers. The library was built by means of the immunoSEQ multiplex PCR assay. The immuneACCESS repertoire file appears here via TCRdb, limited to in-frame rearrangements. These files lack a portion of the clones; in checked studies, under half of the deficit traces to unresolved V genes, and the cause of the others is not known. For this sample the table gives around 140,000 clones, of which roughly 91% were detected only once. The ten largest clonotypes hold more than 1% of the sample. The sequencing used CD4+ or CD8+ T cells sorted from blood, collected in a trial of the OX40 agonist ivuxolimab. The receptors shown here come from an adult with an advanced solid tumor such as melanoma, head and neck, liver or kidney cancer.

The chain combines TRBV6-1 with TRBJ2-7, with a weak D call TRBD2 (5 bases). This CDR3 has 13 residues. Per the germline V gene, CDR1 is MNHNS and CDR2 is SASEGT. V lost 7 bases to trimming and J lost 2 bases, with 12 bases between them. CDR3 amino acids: CASTRSGTYEQYF. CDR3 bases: TGTGCCAGCACTCGAAGCGGAACCTACGAGCAGTACTTC.

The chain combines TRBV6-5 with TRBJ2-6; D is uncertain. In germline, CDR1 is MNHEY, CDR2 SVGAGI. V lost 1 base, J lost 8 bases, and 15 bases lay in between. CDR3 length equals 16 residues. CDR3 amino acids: CASSYFVNPLTNVLTF. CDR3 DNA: TGTGCCAGCAGTTACTTTGTGAACCCCTTAACCAACGTCCTGACTTTC.

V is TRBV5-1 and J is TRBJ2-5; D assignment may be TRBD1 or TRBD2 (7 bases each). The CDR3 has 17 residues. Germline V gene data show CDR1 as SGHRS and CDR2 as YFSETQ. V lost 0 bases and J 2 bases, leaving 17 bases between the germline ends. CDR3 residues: CASSLAARGRGQETQYF. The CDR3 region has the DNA TGCGCCAGCAGCTTGGCGGCCAGGGGGAGGGGGCAAGAGACCCAGTACTTC.

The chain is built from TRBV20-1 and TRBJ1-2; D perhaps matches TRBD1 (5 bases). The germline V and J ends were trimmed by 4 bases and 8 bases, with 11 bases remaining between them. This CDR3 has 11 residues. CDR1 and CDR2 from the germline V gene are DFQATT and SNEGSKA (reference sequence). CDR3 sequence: CSATTGTGYTF. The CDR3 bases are TGCAGTGCTACCACCGGGACCGGCTACACCTTC.

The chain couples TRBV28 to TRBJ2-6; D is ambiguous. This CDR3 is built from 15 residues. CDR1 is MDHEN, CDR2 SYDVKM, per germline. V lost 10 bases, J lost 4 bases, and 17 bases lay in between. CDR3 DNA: TGTGCCACCCACCCTAAGGGAAGAGGGGCCAACGTCCTGACTTTC. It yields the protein CATHPKGRGANVLTF. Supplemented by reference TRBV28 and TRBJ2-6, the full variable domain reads DVKVTQSSRYLVKRTGEKVFLECVQDMDHENMFWYRQDPGLGLRLIYFSYDVKMKEKGDIPEGYSVSREKKERFSLILESASTNQTSMYLCATHPKGRGANVLTFGAGSRLTVL.